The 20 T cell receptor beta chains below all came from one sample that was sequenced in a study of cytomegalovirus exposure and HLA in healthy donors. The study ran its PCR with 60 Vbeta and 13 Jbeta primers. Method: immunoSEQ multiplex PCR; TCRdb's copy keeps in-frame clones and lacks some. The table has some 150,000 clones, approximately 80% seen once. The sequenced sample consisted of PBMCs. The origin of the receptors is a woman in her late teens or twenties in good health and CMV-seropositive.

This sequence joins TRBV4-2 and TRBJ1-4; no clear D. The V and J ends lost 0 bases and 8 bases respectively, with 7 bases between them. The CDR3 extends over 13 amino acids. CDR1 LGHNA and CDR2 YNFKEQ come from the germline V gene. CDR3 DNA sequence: TGTGCCAGCAGCCAAGAGCCTGAGGAAAAACTGTTTTTT. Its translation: CASSQEPEEKLFF.

Here the CDR3 reads CASSLARTSGGNEQFF. In DNA form, the CDR3 reads TGTGCCAGCAGCTTAGCGAGGACTAGCGGGGGCAATGAGCAGTTCTTC. The V gene is TRBV7-6, the J gene TRBJ2-1; 13 positions agree with TRBD2. Germline V gives CDR1 SGHVS, CDR2 FNYEAQ. Unmatched junction bases numbered 2, after V lost 0 bases and J lost 6 bases. The CDR3 consists of 16 residues.

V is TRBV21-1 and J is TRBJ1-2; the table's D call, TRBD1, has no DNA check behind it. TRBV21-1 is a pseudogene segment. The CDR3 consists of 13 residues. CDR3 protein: CASSCRVQKGYTF. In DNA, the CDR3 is TGTGCCAGCAGCTGCAGGGTTCAGAAAGGCTACACCTTC.

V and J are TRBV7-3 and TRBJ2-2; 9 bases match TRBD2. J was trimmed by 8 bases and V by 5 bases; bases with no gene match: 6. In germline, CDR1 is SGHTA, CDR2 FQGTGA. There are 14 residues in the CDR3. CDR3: CASSPLAGSGELFF. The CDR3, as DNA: TGTGCCAGCAGCCCCCTAGCGGGGTCGGGGGAGCTGTTTTTT.

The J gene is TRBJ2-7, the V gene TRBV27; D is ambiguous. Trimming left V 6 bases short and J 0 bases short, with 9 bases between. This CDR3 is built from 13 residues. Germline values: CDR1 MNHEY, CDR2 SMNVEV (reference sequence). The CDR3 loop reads CASRPGGSYEQYF. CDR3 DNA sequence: TGTGCCAGCAGGCCCGGCGGCTCCTACGAGCAGTACTTC.

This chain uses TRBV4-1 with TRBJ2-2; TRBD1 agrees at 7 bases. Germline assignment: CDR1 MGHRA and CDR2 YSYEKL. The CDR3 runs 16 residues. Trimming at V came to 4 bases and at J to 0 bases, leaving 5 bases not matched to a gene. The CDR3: CASSRAQGPNTGELFF. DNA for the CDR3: TGCGCCAGCAGCCGGGCACAGGGGCCGAACACCGGGGAGCTGTTTTTT.

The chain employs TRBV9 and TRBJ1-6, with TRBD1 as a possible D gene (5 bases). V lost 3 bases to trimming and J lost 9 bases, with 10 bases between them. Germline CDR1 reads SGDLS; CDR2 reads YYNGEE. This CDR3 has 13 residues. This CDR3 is CASSENTGSPLHF. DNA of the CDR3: TGTGCCAGCAGCGAAAACACAGGTTCACCCCTCCACTTT.

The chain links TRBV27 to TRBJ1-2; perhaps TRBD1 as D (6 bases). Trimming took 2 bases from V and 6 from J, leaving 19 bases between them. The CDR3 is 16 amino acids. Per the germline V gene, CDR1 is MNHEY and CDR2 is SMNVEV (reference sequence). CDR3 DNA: TGTGCCAGCAGTTTACTAATGCAGGGGATATACGATGGCTACACCTTC. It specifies CASSLLMQGIYDGYTF.

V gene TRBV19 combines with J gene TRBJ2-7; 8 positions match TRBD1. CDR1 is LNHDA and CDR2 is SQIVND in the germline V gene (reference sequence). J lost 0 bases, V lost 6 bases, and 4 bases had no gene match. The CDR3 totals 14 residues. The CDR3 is CASSRDRSSYEQYF. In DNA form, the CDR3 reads TGTGCCAGTAGCAGGGACAGGAGCTCCTACGAGCAGTACTTC.

The CDR3 loop is CASSPRNSGTSTDTQYF. CDR3 DNA: TGCGCCAGCAGCCCAAGGAATTCAGGGACTAGCACAGATACGCAGTATTTT. This chain links TRBV4-3 with TRBJ2-3; D may be TRBD2 (6 bases). Germline CDR1 and CDR2: LGHNA and YSLEER. The V end was cut by 4 bases, the J end by 0 bases, with 17 bases between. The CDR3 contains 17 residues.

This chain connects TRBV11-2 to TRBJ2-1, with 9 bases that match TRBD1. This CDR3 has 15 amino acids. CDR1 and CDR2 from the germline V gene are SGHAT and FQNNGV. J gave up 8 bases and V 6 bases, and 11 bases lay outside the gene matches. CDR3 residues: CASREPGTGYYEQFF. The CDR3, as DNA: TGTGCCAGCAGGGAACCCGGGACAGGGTACTATGAGCAGTTCTTC.

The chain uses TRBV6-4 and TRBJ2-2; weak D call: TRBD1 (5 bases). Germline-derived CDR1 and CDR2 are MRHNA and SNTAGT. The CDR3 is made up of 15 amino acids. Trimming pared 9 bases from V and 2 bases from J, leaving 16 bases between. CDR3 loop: CARGDQGFNTGELFF. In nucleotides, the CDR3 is TGTGCCAGAGGTGACCAGGGTTTTAACACCGGGGAGCTGTTTTTT.

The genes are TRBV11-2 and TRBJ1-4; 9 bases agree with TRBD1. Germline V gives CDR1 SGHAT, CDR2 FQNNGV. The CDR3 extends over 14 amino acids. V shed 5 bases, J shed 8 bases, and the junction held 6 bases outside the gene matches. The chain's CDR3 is CASSLGQGREKLFF. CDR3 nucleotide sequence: TGTGCCAGCAGCCTCGGACAGGGGCGCGAAAAACTGTTTTTT. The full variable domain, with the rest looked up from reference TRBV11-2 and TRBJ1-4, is EAGVAQSPRYKIIEKRQSVAFWCNPISGHATLYWYQQILGQGPKLLIQFQNNGVVDDSQLPKDRFSAERLKGVDSTLKIQPAKLEDSAVYLCASSLGQGREKLFFGSGTQLSVL.

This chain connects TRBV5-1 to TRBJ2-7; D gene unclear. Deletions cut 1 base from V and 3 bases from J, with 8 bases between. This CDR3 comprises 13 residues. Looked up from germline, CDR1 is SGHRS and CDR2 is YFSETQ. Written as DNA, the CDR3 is TGCGCCAGCAGCTTGTATGGCAACTACGAGCAGTACTTC. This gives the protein CASSLYGNYEQYF.

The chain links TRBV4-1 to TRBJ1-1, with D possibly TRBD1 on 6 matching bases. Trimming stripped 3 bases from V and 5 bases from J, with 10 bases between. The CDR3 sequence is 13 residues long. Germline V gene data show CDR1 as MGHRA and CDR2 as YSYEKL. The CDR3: CASSHNRVTEAFF. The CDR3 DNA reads TGCGCCAGCAGCCATAACAGGGTGACTGAAGCTTTCTTT.

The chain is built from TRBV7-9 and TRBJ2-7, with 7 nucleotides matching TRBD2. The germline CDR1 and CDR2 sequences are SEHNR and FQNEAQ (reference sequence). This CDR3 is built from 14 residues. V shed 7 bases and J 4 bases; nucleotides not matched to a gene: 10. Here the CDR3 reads CASTRGGDYYEQYF. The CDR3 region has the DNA TGTGCCAGCACCCGCGGCGGGGACTATTACGAGCAGTACTTC.

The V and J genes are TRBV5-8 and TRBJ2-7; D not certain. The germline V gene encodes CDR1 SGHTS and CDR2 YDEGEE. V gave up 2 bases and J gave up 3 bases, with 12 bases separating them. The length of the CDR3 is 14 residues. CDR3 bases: TGTGCCAGCAGCTTATTAGGTAGGAGCTACGAGCAGTACTTC. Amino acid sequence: CASSLLGRSYEQYF.

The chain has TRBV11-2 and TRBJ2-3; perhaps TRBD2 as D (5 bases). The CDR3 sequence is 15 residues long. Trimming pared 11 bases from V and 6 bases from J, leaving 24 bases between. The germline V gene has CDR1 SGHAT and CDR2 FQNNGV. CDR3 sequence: CAVVRGFLGGDTQYF. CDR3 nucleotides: TGTGCCGTCGTCCGGGGTTTTTTGGGTGGGGATACGCAGTATTTT.

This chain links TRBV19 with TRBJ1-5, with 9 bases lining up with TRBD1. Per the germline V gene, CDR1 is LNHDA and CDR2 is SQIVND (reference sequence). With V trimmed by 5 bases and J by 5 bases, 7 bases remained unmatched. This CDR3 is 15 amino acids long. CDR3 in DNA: TGTGCCAGTAGTGACAGGGGGAGCGGCCATCAGCCCCAGCATTTT. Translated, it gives CASSDRGSGHQPQHF.

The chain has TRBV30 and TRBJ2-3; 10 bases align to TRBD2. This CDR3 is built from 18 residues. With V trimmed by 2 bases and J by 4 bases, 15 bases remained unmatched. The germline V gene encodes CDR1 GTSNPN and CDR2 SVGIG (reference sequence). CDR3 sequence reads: CAWSTPYAVAGGPDTQYF. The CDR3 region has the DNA TGTGCCTGGAGTACCCCCTATGCGGTAGCGGGGGGACCAGATACGCAGTATTTT. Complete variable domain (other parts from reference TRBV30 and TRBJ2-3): SQTIHQWPATLVQPVGSPLSLECTVEGTSNPNLYWYRQAAGRGLQLLFYSVGIGQISSEVPQNLSASRPQDRQFILSSKKLLLSDSGFYLCAWSTPYAVAGGPDTQYFGPGTRLTVL.